This T cell receptor (beta chain) was found in a study of T cell responses to AZD1222 COVID-19 vaccine. Notes on this clone: No antigen is known for it.

Sequencing was performed with immunoSEQ multiplex PCR; in TCRdb, only in-frame clones are kept and a portion is missing. Among fewer than 110,000 clones listed, 70% to 90% were seen once. The CDR3 contains 15 residues. V lost 3 bases, J lost 5 bases, and 8 bases stayed unmatched. Per germline, CDR1 LGHDT and CDR2 YNNKEL (reference sequence). Overall study results and limits: Baseline antibody screening turned up just six or seven seropositive AZD1222 recipients. Nearly half of spike-specific TCRs reportedly target variant regions that are unmutated in the B.1.351 and B.1.1.7 variants.

This material consisted of peripheral blood, taken 28 days after the second AZD1222 dose. The clonotype comes from an adult who received the AZD1222 COVID-19 vaccine. The rearrangement links TRBV3-1 (or the pseudogene TRBV3-2) to TRBJ2-5; 8 bases are a match to TRBD1. CDR3 region: CASSQISGGWETQYF. The CDR3, as DNA: TGTGCCAGCAGCCAGATCTCAGGGGGCTGGGAGACCCAGTACTTC.